The 21 T cell receptor beta chains below were found in one sample sequenced in a study of OX40 agonist ivuxolimab in advanced cancers. TCRdb's copy holds only in-frame clones and misses some; the assay was immunoSEQ multiplex PCR. Of some 60,000 clones in the sample, approximately 87% are singletons; the top ten hold roughly 5.2%. This specimen was CD4+ or CD8+ T cells sorted from blood, taken in a trial of the OX40 agonist ivuxolimab. These receptors came from an adult with an advanced solid tumor such as melanoma, head and neck, liver or kidney cancer.

V is TRBV5-1 and J is TRBJ2-7, with 10 bases aligning to TRBD2. The CDR3 length is 15 residues. V was clipped by 4 bases and J by 4 bases; unmatched bases: 8. Looked up from germline, CDR1 is SGHRS and CDR2 is YFSETQ. The CDR3 is CASSPAASGSYEQYF. The CDR3 DNA follows: TGCGCCAGCAGCCCGGCAGCTAGCGGGAGTTACGAGCAGTACTTC.

This chain links TRBV11-2 with TRBJ2-7; 7 positions match TRBD1. Trimming took 5 bases from V and 4 from J; bases not matched to a gene: 11. CDR1 and CDR2 from the germline V gene are SGHAT and FQNNGV. The CDR3 contains 15 residues. The CDR3 loop is CASSPTTGVRYEQYF. CDR3 in DNA: TGTGCCAGCAGCCCAACTACAGGGGTTAGGTACGAGCAGTACTTC.

The chain employs TRBV19 and TRBJ1-4; D unresolved. Germline V CDR1 and CDR2: LNHDA, SQIVND (reference sequence). CDR3 length: 11 residues. Trimming cost V 5 bases and J 14 bases, with 12 bases left between them. CDR3 sequence: CASSRREGLFF. DNA for the CDR3: TGTGCCAGTAGTCGCCGAGAAGGGCTGTTTTTT.

V and J are TRBV7-5 and TRBJ2-3; the DNA was not used to check the table's D call, TRBD2. TRBV7-5 is a documented pseudogene. The CDR3 runs 12 residues. The CDR3: CARSSRGDTQYF. The CDR3 DNA reads TGTGCCAGAAGCTCCAGAGGGGATACGCAGTATTTT.

The table lists this clone with a few counts. V and J are TRBV27 and TRBJ1-5; D perhaps matches TRBD1 (5 bases). Trimming took 5 bases from V and 1 from J, leaving 9 bases between them. There are 14 residues in the CDR3. Germline loops: CDR1 MNHEY, CDR2 SMNVEV (reference sequence). The DNA for the CDR3 is TGTGCCAGCAGTCAGGGCTCGAGCAATCAGCCCCAGCATTTT. Residues: CASSQGSSNQPQHF.

CDR3 bases: TGTGCCAGCAGCTCATCCCCTAGCGGTCGCGGGGAGCTGTTTTTT. Translation gives CASSSSPSGRGELFF. The chain recombines TRBV7-2 with TRBJ2-2, with 7 bases matching TRBD2. The CDR3 covers 15 residues. J gave up 7 bases and V 4 bases, and 9 bases lay outside the gene matches. The germline V gene has CDR1 SGHTA and CDR2 FQGNSA.

The chain links TRBV29-1 to TRBJ1-2; D remains unclear. V gave up 8 bases and J gave up 5 bases, with 9 bases separating them. Germline V lookup: CDR1 SQVTM, CDR2 ANQGSEA. CDR3 length: 10 amino acids. CDR3 sequence: CSTTGYGYTF. The CDR3 bases are TGCAGCACTACGGGGTATGGCTACACCTTC.

CDR3 amino acids: CASRGLVGYEQYF. The CDR3 DNA reads TGTGCCAGCAGGGGACTAGTTGGGTACGAGCAGTACTTC. The chain is built from TRBV28 and TRBJ2-7, with TRBD2 identical over 8 bases. Germline trimming cut 6 bases from V and 4 bases from J; bases unmatched to any gene: 5. The CDR3 is made up of 13 amino acids. Germline V gene lookup returns CDR1 MDHEN and CDR2 SYDVKM.

This clone was found once. The gene calls are TRBV11-2 and TRBJ2-3; 9 bases fit TRBD2. CDR3 length: 17 amino acids. Germline V gene data show CDR1 as SGHAT and CDR2 as FQNNGV. V lost 1 base to trimming and J lost 3 bases; unmatched junction nucleotides: 8. CDR3 DNA sequence: TGTGCCAGCAGCTTAGTTATGTCGAGCGGGGGGACAGATACGCAGTATTTT. This translates into CASSLVMSSGGTDTQYF.

V is TRBV5-1 and J is TRBJ2-1, with D maybe TRBD2 (5 bases). This CDR3 contains 14 residues. Trimming pared 10 bases from V and 2 bases from J, leaving 16 bases between. In germline, CDR1 is SGHRS, CDR2 YFSETQ. The CDR3 loop is CASSRGSTYNEQFF. CDR3 nucleotide sequence: TGCGCCTCCTCTCGAGGGAGCACCTACAATGAGCAGTTCTTC.

A note on this clone: Other nucleotide sequences in the sample specify the same CDR3. The chain is built from TRBV5-4 and TRBJ1-5; perhaps TRBD1 as D (5 bases). Germline V lookup: CDR1 SGHNT, CDR2 YYREEE (reference sequence). This CDR3 contains 13 residues. Trimming removed 2 bases at V and 5 bases at J, with 8 bases between. The CDR3 spells CASSLSGDQPQHF. The CDR3 nucleotides read TGTGCCAGCAGCTTATCGGGGGATCAGCCCCAGCATTTT.

The gene calls are TRBV5-4 and TRBJ2-7, with TRBD1 matching 10 bases. Germline assignment: CDR1 SGHNT and CDR2 YYREEE (reference sequence). V trimming: 4 bases; J trimming: 2 bases; junction bases outside the gene matches: 6. This CDR3 has 15 amino acids. DNA for the CDR3: TGTGCCAGCAGCCACCAGGGACAGGGGACCTACGAGCAGTACTTC. It encodes CASSHQGQGTYEQYF.

The chain carries TRBV6-6 and TRBJ2-1; D ambiguous. V dropped 6 bases and J dropped 6 bases, with 15 bases sitting between them. Germline loops: CDR1 MNHNY, CDR2 SVGAGI (reference sequence). The length of the CDR3 is 14 residues. CDR3 region: CASRKRSPPNEQFF. CDR3 coding DNA: TGTGCCAGCAGAAAGAGGAGTCCACCCAATGAGCAGTTCTTC.

V gene TRBV14 combines with J gene TRBJ2-5, with 7 bases fitting TRBD1. Trimming removed 4 bases from V and 7 bases from J; junction bases left unmatched: 6. The CDR3 contains 13 residues. Germline lookup yields CDR1 SGHDN and CDR2 FVKESK. Written as DNA, the CDR3 is TGTGCCAGCAGCCCGACAGGGATAGGGACCCAGTACTTC. Its translation: CASSPTGIGTQYF.

Here the CDR3 reads CASCRRGLGSNQPQHF. CDR3 DNA sequence: TGTGCCAGCTGCAGAAGGGGGCTAGGGAGCAATCAGCCCCAGCATTTT. This sequence joins TRBV28 and TRBJ1-5; TRBD1 matches 7 bases. The CDR3 consists of 16 residues. Germline values: CDR1 MDHEN, CDR2 SYDVKM. With V trimmed by 8 bases and J by 1 base, 11 bases remained unmatched. The whole variable domain, filled in from reference TRBV28 and TRBJ1-5, reads DVKVTQSSRYLVKRTGEKVFLECVQDMDHENMFWYRQDPGLGLRLIYFSYDVKMKEKGDIPEGYSVSREKKERFSLILESASTNQTSMYLCASCRRGLGSNQPQHFGDGTRLSIL.

This clone has just a few counts. For the CDR3, the DNA is TGTGCCAGTAGAGAGGGGACCTCCTACGAGCAGTACTTC. This codes for CASREGTSYEQYF. The rearrangement links TRBV19 to TRBJ2-7; the D gene could be TRBD1 or TRBD2 (5 bases each). Germline loops: CDR1 LNHDA, CDR2 SQIVND (reference sequence). The CDR3 runs 13 residues. V shed 6 bases and J shed 0 bases, with 9 bases lying between them.

This sequence joins TRBV2 and TRBJ2-3, with 7 bases matching TRBD2. V lost 3 bases to trimming and J lost 3 bases; unmatched junction nucleotides: 3. This CDR3 is built from 14 residues. Per the germline V gene, CDR1 is SNHLY and CDR2 is FYNNEI. CDR3 residues: CASSDWGGTDTQYF. In nucleotides, the CDR3 is TGTGCCAGCAGTGATTGGGGGGGGACAGATACGCAGTATTTT.

This chain joins TRBV9 and TRBJ2-2, with D perhaps assigned TRBD1 or TRBD2 (5 bases each). V shed 4 bases and J shed 0 bases, with 16 bases lying between them. CDR3 length: 17 residues. Germline V lookup: CDR1 SGDLS, CDR2 YYNGEE. The CDR3 loop reads CASSPQQGRANTGELFF. As DNA, the CDR3 is TGTGCCAGCAGCCCTCAGCAGGGACGGGCGAACACCGGGGAGCTGTTTTTT.

V gene TRBV6-1 combines with J gene TRBJ1-6; the D is unclear. The CDR3 contains 14 residues. The germline V gene has CDR1 MNHNS and CDR2 SASEGT. V was clipped by 11 bases and J by 0 bases, with 11 bases between them. CDR3 loop: CAPYGSSYNSPLHF. CDR3 nucleotide sequence: TGTGCCCCCTACGGGAGCTCCTATAATTCACCCCTCCACTTT.

The chain carries TRBV28 and TRBJ2-1, with no clear D. This CDR3 is built from 13 residues. V lost 7 bases to trimming and J lost 0 bases, with 7 bases between them. Looked up from germline, CDR1 is MDHEN and CDR2 is SYDVKM. The CDR3 nucleotides read TGTGCCAGCAAAGAGGTCTCCTACAATGAGCAGTTCTTC. Its protein is CASKEVSYNEQFF.

On this clone itself: At one boundary the junction diverges from the germline segment, which might be a read error. J is TRBJ1-2 and V is TRBV6-6, with TRBD1 matching 7 bases. This CDR3 comprises 13 residues. Looked up from germline, CDR1 is MNHNY and CDR2 is SVGAGI (reference sequence). CDR3 protein: CASRELTGTATLF. The CDR3 DNA reads as TGTGCCAGCAGGGAACTTACCGGGACAGCAACCTTGTTC.